The present T cell receptor beta chain was sequenced within a study of neurological immune-mediated disorders. Trimming removed 4 bases from V and 8 bases from J, with 12 bases in between. Germline V CDR1 and CDR2: SNHLY, FYNNEI. This CDR3 region has 13 residues. This clonotype was observed at least ten times. One entry per CDR3 protein, called by TCRdb with MiXCR from the 5' RACE reads. The sample consists of 87,000 or so distinct CDR3 sequences, around 3.3% of them appearing once. This clonotype originated in a woman under 30 with multiple sclerosis. Material for sequencing was PBMCs. This chain connects TRBV2 to TRBJ2-4; D is perhaps TRBD1 (6 bases). CDR3 loop: CASSARGGDIQYF. The DNA of the CDR3 is TGTGCCAGCAGTGCCAGGGGCGGAGACATTCAGTACTTC.